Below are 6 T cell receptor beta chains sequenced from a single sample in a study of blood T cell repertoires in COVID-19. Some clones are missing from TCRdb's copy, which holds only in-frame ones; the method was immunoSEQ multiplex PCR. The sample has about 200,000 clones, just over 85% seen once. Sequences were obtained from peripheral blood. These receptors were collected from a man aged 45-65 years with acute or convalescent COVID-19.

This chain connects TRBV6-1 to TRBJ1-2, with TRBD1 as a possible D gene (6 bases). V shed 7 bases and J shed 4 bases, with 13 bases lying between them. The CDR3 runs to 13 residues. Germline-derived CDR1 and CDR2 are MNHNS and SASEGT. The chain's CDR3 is CASTPRGGYGYTF. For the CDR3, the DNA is TGTGCCAGCACCCCTCGAGGGGGCTATGGCTACACCTTC.

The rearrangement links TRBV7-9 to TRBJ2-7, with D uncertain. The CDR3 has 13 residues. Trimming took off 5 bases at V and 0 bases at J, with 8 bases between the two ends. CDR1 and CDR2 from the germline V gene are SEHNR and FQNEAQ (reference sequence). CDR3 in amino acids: CASSVDTSYEQYF. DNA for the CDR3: TGTGCCAGCAGCGTTGACACCTCCTACGAGCAGTACTTC. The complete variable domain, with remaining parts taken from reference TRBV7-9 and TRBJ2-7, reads DTGVSQNPRHKITKRGQNVTFRCDPISEHNRLYWYRQTLGQGPEFLTYFQNEAQLEKSRLLSDRFSAERPKGSFSTLEIQRTEQGDSAMYLCASSVDTSYEQYFGPGTRLTVT.

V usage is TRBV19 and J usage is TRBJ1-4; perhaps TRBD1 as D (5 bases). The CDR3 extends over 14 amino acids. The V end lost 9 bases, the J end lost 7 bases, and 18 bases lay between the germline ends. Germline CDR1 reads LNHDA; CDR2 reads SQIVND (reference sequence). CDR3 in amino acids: CASTGGGSGEKLFF. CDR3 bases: TGTGCCAGCACTGGGGGGGGTTCTGGTGAAAAACTGTTTTTT.

In nucleotides, the CDR3 is TGTGCCAGCAGTCTGTCCCCCGGCTATGGCTACACCTTC. Its protein product is CASSLSPGYGYTF. This chain links TRBV6-5 with TRBJ1-2, with D uncertain. The V gene lost 5 bases and the J gene lost 4 bases, with 11 bases spanning the gap. Germline V lookup: CDR1 MNHEY, CDR2 SVGAGI. CDR3 length equals 13 residues.

The CDR3 here is CATSRDLTGAGQPQHF. CDR3 bases: TGTGCCACCAGCAGAGATCTTACAGGGGCAGGGCAGCCCCAGCATTTT. The chain uses TRBV15 and TRBJ1-5; the match to TRBD1 covers 7 bases. Germline V gives CDR1 LNHNV, CDR2 YYDKDF (reference sequence). The CDR3 totals 16 residues. V lost 0 bases and J lost 7; bases outside the gene matches: 9.

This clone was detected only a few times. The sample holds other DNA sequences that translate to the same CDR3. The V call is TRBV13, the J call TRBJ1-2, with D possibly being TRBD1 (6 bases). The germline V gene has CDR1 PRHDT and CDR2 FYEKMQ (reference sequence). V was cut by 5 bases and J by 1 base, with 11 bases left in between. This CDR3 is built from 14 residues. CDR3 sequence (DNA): TGTGCCAGCAGCCCAGGACAGCTTAACTATGGCTACACCTTC. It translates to CASSPGQLNYGYTF.